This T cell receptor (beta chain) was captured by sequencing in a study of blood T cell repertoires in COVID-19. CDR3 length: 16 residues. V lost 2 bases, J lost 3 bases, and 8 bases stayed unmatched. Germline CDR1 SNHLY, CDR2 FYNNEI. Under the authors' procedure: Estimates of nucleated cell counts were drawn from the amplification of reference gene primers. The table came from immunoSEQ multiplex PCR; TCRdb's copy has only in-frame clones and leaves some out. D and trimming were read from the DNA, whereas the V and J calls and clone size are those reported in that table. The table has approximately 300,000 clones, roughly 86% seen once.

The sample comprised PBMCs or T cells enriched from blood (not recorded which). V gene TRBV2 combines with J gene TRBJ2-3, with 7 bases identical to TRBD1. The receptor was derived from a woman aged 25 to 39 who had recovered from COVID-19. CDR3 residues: CASSESGGQRTDTQYF. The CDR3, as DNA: TGTGCCAGCAGTGAATCAGGGGGACAGAGAACAGATACGCAGTATTTT.